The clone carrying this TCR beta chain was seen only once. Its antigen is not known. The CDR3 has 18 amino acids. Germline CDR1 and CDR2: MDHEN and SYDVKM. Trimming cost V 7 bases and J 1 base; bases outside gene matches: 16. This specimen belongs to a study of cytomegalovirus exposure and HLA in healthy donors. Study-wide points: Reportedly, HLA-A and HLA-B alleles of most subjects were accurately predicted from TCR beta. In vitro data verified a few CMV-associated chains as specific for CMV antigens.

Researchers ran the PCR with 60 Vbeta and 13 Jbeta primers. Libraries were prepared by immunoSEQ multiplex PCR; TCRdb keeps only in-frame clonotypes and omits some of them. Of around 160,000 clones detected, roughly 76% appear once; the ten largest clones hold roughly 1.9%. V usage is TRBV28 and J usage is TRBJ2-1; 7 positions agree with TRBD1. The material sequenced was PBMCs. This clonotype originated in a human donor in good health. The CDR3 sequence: CASTSVGDSFRSYNEQFF. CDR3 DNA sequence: TGTGCCAGCACCTCAGTTGGGGACAGCTTTAGGTCCTACAATGAGCAGTTCTTC. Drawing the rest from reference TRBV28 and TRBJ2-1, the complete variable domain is DVKVTQSSRYLVKRTGEKVFLECVQDMDHENMFWYRQDPGLGLRLIYFSYDVKMKEKGDIPEGYSVSREKKERFSLILESASTNQTSMYLCASTSVGDSFRSYNEQFFGPGTRLTVL.